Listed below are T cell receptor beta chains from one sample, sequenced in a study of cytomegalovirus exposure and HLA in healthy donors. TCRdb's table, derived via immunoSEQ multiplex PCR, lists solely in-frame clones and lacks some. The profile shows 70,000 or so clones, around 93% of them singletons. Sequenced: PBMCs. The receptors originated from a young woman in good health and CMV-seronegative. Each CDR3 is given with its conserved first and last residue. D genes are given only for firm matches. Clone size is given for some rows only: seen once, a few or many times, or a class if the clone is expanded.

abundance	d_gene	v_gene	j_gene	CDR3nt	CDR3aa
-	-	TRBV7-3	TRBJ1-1	TGTGCCAGCAGGGACAGCAGGAACACTGAAGCTTTCTTT	CASRDSRNTEAFF
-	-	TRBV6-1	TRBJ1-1	TGTGCCAGCAGTGAAGGCGGGGCGACTGAAGCTTTCTTT	CASSEGGATEAFF
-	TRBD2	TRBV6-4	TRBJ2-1	TGTGCCAGCAGTGAGGGGAGCGGGAGCTACAATGAGCAGTTCTTC	CASSEGSGSYNEQFF
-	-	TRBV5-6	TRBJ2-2	TGTGCCACCAGGGACTGGGGTTCGGGGGAGCTGTTTTTT	CATRDWGSGELFF
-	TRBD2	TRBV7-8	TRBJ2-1	TGTGCCAGCAGCCCAGGTAGACTAGCGGCCGGCAATGAGCAGTTCTTC	CASSPGRLAAGNEQFF
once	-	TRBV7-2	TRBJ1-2	TGTGCCAGCAGCTCCTTGCAGACAGTCCTCATCTCTGGCTACACCTTC	CASSSLQTVLISGYTF
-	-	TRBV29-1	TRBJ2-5	TGCAGCGTTATTCAACAGGGCGTAGGAGAGACCCAGTACTTC	CSVIQQGVGETQYF
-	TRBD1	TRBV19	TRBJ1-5	TGTGCCAGTAGTTTCCGTCCGGGACAGGGGGCCGATCAGCCCCAGCATTTT	CASSFRPGQGADQPQHF
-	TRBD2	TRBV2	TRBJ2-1	TGTGCCAGCAGGCTAACTAGCGGGGAATACAATGAGCAGTTCTTC	CASRLTSGEYNEQFF
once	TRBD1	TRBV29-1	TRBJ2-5	TGCAGCGTTGAAGATCCCGGACAGGGGAAGGAGACCCAGTACTTC	CSVEDPGQGKETQYF
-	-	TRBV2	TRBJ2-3	TGTGCCAGCAGGTCCAGACTGCCAAGCACAGATACGCAGTATTTT	CASRSRLPSTDTQYF
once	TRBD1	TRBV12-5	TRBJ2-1	TGTGCTAGTGGTTTTCAACCCGGGACAGTTTTATACAATGAGCAGTTCTTC	CASGFQPGTVLYNEQFF
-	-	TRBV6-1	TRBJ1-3	TGTGCCAGCAGTGAGGTTTCCGGGACAACGTTCGGAAACACCATATATTTT	CASSEVSGTTFGNTIYF
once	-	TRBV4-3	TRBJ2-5	TGCGCCAGCAGCCGGAAACGGGGGGAGACCCAGTACTTC	CASSRKRGETQYF
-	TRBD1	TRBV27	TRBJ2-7	TGTGCCAGCAGTAAAGACAGGGGCGGTTACGAGCAGTACTTC	CASSKDRGGYEQYF
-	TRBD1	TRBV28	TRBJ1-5	TGTGCCAGCAGCTCGGGACAGGGAGACAATCAGCCCCAGCATTTT	CASSSGQGDNQPQHF
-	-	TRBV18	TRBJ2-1	TGTGCCAGCTCACAACTACCTACGGGAGAGCAGTTCTTC	CASSQLPTGEQFF
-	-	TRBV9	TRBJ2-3	TGTGCCAGCAGCGCCCTGGACTACACAGATACGCAGTATTTT	CASSALDYTDTQYF
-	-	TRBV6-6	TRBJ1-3	TGTGCCAGCAGATCCACAGGGTTAATACTTGGAAACACCATATATTTT	CASRSTGLILGNTIYF
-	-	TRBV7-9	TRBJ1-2	TGTGCCAGCGGGGGCGCTCGCTATGGCTACACCTTC	CASGGARYGYTF
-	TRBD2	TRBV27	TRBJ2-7	TGTGCCAGCAGTCGGGGGGGACTAGCGGGAGTAGGCGAGCAGTACTTC	CASSRGGLAGVGEQYF
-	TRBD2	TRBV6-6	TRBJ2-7	TGTGCCAGCAGTCTCCCGGGGAGGGATGAGCAGTACTTC	CASSLPGRDEQYF
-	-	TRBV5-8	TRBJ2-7	TGTGCCAGCAGCCAATACGCTAACCCCACCTACGAGCAGTACTTC	CASSQYANPTYEQYF
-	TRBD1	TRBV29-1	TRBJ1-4	TGCAGCGTTGGTGGGGGACAGGGTTCTGAAAAACTGTTTTTT	CSVGGGQGSEKLFF
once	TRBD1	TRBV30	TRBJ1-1	TGTGCCTGGAGCAGACAGGGTGGAACTGAAGCTTTCTTT	CAWSRQGGTEAFF
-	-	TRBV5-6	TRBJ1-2	TGTGCCAGCAGCTACACAGGGCTTGGCGGCTACACCTTC	CASSYTGLGGYTF
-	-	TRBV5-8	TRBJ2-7	TGTGCCAGCAGCTCCCCCTCCGGCGGATCCACTGCCTACGAGCAGTACTTC	CASSSPSGGSTAYEQYF
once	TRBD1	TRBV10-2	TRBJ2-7	TGCGCCAGCAGTGACTGGGACAGACCCTACGAGCAGTACTTC	CASSDWDRPYEQYF
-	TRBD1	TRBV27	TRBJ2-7	TGTGCCAGCAGCGACAGGGGCCTGGAGCAGTACTTC	CASSDRGLEQYF
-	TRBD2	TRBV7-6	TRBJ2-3	TGTGCCAGCAGCGGGCTAGCGGGAGGAAGCAGCACAGATACGCAGTATTTT	CASSGLAGGSSTDTQYF
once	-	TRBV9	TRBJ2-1	TGTGCCAGCAGCGTGACTCACACGAGGGCCTACAATGAGCAGTTCTTC	CASSVTHTRAYNEQFF
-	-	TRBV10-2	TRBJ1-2	TGCGCCAGCAGTGAGCAGAACTATGGCTACACCTTC	CASSEQNYGYTF
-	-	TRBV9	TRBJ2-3	TGTGCCAGCAGCGTAGAGACTGACACAGATACGCAGTATTTT	CASSVETDTDTQYF
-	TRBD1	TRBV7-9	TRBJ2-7	TGTGCCAGCAGCCAAACGGACAGGGTCTACGAGCAGTACTTC	CASSQTDRVYEQYF
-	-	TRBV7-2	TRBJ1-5	TGTGCCAGCAGCTTAGATCAGGGTTTGATATTGCCCCAGCATTTT	CASSLDQGLILPQHF
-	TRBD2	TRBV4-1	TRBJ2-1	TGCGCCAGCAGCCTACCACCGGCGGGGGGTTACAATGAGCAGTTCTTC	CASSLPPAGGYNEQFF
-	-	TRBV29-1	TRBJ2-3	TGCAGCGTTCGGTCTGGGCCAGATACGCAGTATTTT	CSVRSGPDTQYF